This T cell receptor (beta chain) was profiled in a study of blood T cell dynamics during melanoma immunotherapy. The time point is: pre-treatment baseline. The V gene's germline CDR1 is MNHNS and CDR2 SASEGT. V was trimmed by 8 bases and J by 1 base, leaving 8 bases between them. CDR3 size: 12 residues. The method was immunoSEQ multiplex PCR; TCRdb's version includes in-frame clones alone and lacks a portion of them. Found here are about 9,600 clones, 88% of them singletons; the top ten hold over 9%. Sequenced material: blood, taken from a patient treated with checkpoint blockade. The sequence was obtained from a human donor with melanoma. J is TRBJ1-1 and V is TRBV6-1; D uncertain. As DNA, the CDR3 is TGTGCCAGCGGACGGCCGAACACTGAAGCTTTCTTT. Amino acid sequence: CASGRPNTEAFF.